This TCR beta chain was sequenced for a study of long-term antiretroviral therapy in people with HIV. Germline V gene sequence: CDR1 SGHDT, CDR2 YYEEEE. The V gene lost 4 bases and the J gene lost 1 base, with 14 bases spanning the gap. This CDR3 has 15 amino acids. The libraries were made with immunoSEQ v3.0 at survey level. Libraries were prepared by immunoSEQ multiplex PCR; TCRdb keeps only in-frame clonotypes and omits some of them. This table has 20,000 or so clones, 80% to 85% appearing once. The study used samples holding about 1-10 million cryopreserved PBMC before DNA extraction. The gene calls are TRBV5-6 and TRBJ1-1; D not certain. The input for sequencing was unsorted PBMCs, taken 1.9 years after starting antiretroviral therapy. This receptor was taken from a woman between 45 and 60 years old with HIV. Here the CDR3 reads CASSLPLGPNTEAFF. In nucleotides, the CDR3 is TGTGCCAGCAGCCTGCCTTTGGGCCCGAACACTGAAGCTTTCTTT.